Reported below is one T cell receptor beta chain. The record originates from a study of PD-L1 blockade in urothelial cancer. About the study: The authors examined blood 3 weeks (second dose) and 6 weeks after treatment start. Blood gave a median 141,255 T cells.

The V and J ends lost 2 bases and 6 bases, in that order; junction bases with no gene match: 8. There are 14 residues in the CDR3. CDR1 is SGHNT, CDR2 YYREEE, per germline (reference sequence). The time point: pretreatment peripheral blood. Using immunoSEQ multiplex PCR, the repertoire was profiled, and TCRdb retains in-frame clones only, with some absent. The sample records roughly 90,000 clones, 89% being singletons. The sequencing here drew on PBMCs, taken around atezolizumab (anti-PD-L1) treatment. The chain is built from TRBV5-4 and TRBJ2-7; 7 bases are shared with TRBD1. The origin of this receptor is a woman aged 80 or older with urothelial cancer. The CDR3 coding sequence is TGTGCCAGCAGCTTTGAGGGGGCTAGGGGCGAGCAGTACTTC. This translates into CASSFEGARGEQYF.